The rows below give T cell receptor beta chains drawn from one sample of a study of blood T cell repertoires in COVID-19. Using immunoSEQ multiplex PCR, the repertoire was profiled, and TCRdb retains in-frame clones only, with some absent. Here the sample spans approximately 240,000 clones, about nine tenths being singletons. The sequenced material came from PBMCs or T cells enriched from blood (not recorded which). The receptors here all came from a woman in her twenties or thirties with acute COVID-19. The CDR3 runs from the conserved cysteine through the conserved F or W. Each record gives: J gene, D gene, V gene, clone size, CDR3 protein, CDR3 DNA. The D gene is left open where the match is weak. Clone sizes are given selectively: once, few, many, or a class where the clone is expanded.

TRBJ1-1,NA,TRBV10-3,many,CATGTLKGNTEAFF,TGTGCCACTGGGACTTTGAAGGGGAACACTGAAGCTTTCTTT
TRBJ1-5,TRBD1,TRBV2,NA,CASTYRTGKGNQPQHF,TGTGCCAGCACATACCGGACAGGGAAGGGCAATCAGCCCCAGCATTTT
TRBJ1-2,NA,TRBV4-1,NA,CASSQEVYGQLNYGYTF,TGCGCCAGCAGCCAAGAGGTTTACGGACAGCTTAACTATGGCTACACCTTC
TRBJ2-5,NA,TRBV11-1,NA,CASSMERKVQETQYF,TGTGCCAGCAGCATGGAGCGGAAGGTCCAAGAGACCCAGTACTTC
TRBJ2-7,TRBD1,TRBV4-3,once,CASSRLGQGSYEQYF,TGCGCCAGCAGCCGACTAGGACAGGGTTCCTACGAGCAGTACTTC
TRBJ2-1,NA,TRBV28,few,CASSVKADFSYNEQFF,TGTGCCAGCAGTGTAAAAGCGGACTTCTCCTACAATGAGCAGTTCTTC
TRBJ2-6,NA,TRBV21-1,NA,CASSKGHRDRVCSGANVLTF,TGTGCCAGCAGCAAAGGTCACCGGGACAGGGTATGCTCTGGGGCCAACGTCCTGACTTTC
TRBJ1-2,NA,TRBV5-5,NA,CASSLLARNRGGLGYGYTF,TGTGCCAGCAGCTTGTTGGCCCGAAATCGAGGGGGTTTAGGGTATGGCTACACCTTC
TRBJ2-5,TRBD1,TRBV14,NA,CASSRTDRAMTLQETQYF,TGTGCCAGCAGCCGGACTGACAGGGCCATGACACTCCAAGAGACCCAGTACTTC
TRBJ1-1,TRBD1,TRBV28,NA,CASRPGQGLRDFF,TGTGCCAGCAGACCGGGACAGGGCCTCCGCGATTTCTTT
TRBJ1-1,TRBD1,TRBV4-1,once,CASSQWDRSTEAFF,TGCGCCAGCAGCCAGTGGGACAGGAGCACTGAAGCTTTCTTT
TRBJ2-7,NA,TRBV18,NA,CASSPGTPSYEQYF,TGTGCCAGCTCACCCGGGACACCCTCCTACGAGCAGTACTTC
TRBJ1-6,NA,TRBV18,once,CASSRGRDYNSPLHF,TGTGCCAGCTCCAGGGGCCGAGATTATAATTCACCCCTCCACTTT
TRBJ1-2,NA,TRBV5-6,NA,CASSTTGQDYGYTF,TGTGCCAGCAGCACTACAGGGCAGGACTATGGCTACACCTTC
TRBJ2-7,TRBD1,TRBV9,NA,CASSVGGGLSGPGGEQYF,TGTGCCAGCAGCGTAGGGGGTGGGCTATCCGGCCCAGGGGGCGAGCAGTACTTC
TRBJ1-6,TRBD1,TRBV28,once,CASSLDRGQTLHF,TGTGCCAGCAGTCTCGACAGGGGGCAGACCCTCCACTTT
TRBJ1-2,NA,TRBV27,NA,CASSRASAVPNGYTF,TGTGCCAGCAGCAGAGCCAGCGCCGTGCCCAATGGCTACACCTTC
TRBJ2-3,TRBD1,TRBV7-3,NA,CASSSTGKYTDTQYF,TGTGCCAGCAGCTCGACAGGGAAATACACAGATACGCAGTATTTT
TRBJ1-3,NA,TRBV19,NA,CASSPGNSGNTIYF,TGTGCCAGTAGCCCAGGGAACTCTGGAAACACCATATATTTT
TRBJ2-7,NA,TRBV29-1,NA,CSVETSGTYEQYF,TGCAGCGTTGAAACCTCAGGTACCTACGAGCAGTACTTC
TRBJ1-2,NA,TRBV5-1,few,CASSQRVDSKGYTF,TGCGCCAGCAGCCAAAGGGTGGACTCTAAGGGCTACACCTTC
TRBJ1-5,TRBD1,TRBV11-2,NA,CASSLAPGQNQPQHF,TGTGCCAGCAGCTTAGCCCCGGGACAGAATCAGCCCCAGCATTTT
TRBJ1-2,NA,TRBV19,NA,CASSIDRQTPSYGYTF,TGTGCCAGTAGTATAGATCGGCAGACGCCTAGCTATGGCTACACCTTC
TRBJ1-1,NA,TRBV18,NA,CASSPNREAEAFF,TGTGCCAGCTCACCGAACAGGGAAGCTGAAGCTTTCTTT
TRBJ1-6,TRBD1,TRBV27,NA,CASTREHAGTGYSPLHF,TGTGCCAGCACCCGAGAGCACGCCGGGACAGGTTATTCACCCCTCCACTTT
TRBJ1-5,NA,TRBV6-5,NA,CASRGGLGNQPQHF,TGTGCCAGCAGAGGAGGGCTCGGCAATCAGCCCCAGCATTTT
TRBJ2-2,NA,TRBV21-1,NA,CASSYRDRDTGELFF,TGTGCCAGCAGCTACCGGGACAGGGACACCGGGGAGCTGTTTTTT
TRBJ2-7,TRBD1,TRBV5-1,NA,CASSSAGTGKHEQYF,TGCGCCAGCAGCTCCGCCGGGACAGGGAAACACGAGCAGTACTTC
TRBJ1-4,NA,TRBV15,NA,CATSRDGRVEEKLFF,TGTGCCACCAGCAGAGATGGCAGGGTGGAAGAAAAACTGTTTTTT
TRBJ1-2,NA,TRBV7-2,NA,CASRKEYSIPRFGYTF,TGTGCCAGCCGAAAGGAGTACTCTATTCCACGGTTTGGCTACACCTTC
TRBJ1-2,NA,TRBV24-1,NA,CATSDLGRSYGYTF,TGTGCCACCAGTGATTTGGGCCGAAGCTATGGCTACACCTTC
TRBJ1-5,TRBD1,TRBV10-3,NA,CAISESELGTENQPQHF,TGTGCCATCAGTGAGTCAGAGTTGGGGACAGAGAATCAGCCCCAGCATTTT
TRBJ1-4,NA,TRBV11-2,NA,CASSLAPGREKLFF,TGTGCCAGCAGCTTAGCTCCAGGGAGGGAAAAACTGTTTTTT
TRBJ1-5,TRBD1,TRBV28,NA,CASSSGQGSNQPQHF,TGTGCCAGCAGCTCAGGACAGGGAAGCAATCAGCCCCAGCATTTT
TRBJ1-6,NA,TRBV4-1,NA,CASSQDGSSYNSPLHF,TGCGCCAGCAGCCAAGATGGCAGCTCCTATAATTCACCCCTCCACTTT
TRBJ2-7,NA,TRBV4-1,NA,CASSHLGTLSYEQYF,TGCGCCAGCAGCCACCTCGGGACTCTCTCCTACGAGCAGTACTTC
TRBJ1-6,NA,TRBV28,NA,CASSSGYTLHF,TGTGCCAGCAGTTCAGGGTACACCCTCCACTTT
TRBJ1-6,NA,TRBV2,once,CASSEEERRVNSPLHF,TGTGCCAGCAGTGAAGAGGAAAGGAGGGTCAATTCACCCCTCCACTTT
TRBJ2-1,TRBD2,TRBV7-9,NA,CASSGPTSGREIWFF,TGTGCCAGCAGCGGCCCTACTAGCGGGAGAGAAATTTGGTTCTTC
TRBJ2-3,TRBD1,TRBV7-2,NA,CASSFGQGGTDTQYF,TGTGCCAGCAGCTTCGGACAGGGTGGCACAGATACGCAGTATTTT
TRBJ1-1,TRBD1,TRBV4-1,NA,CASSEYPLGQGVWTEAFF,TGCGCCAGCAGCGAATACCCCCTTGGTCAGGGGGTATGGACTGAAGCTTTCTTT
TRBJ1-3,NA,TRBV10-3,NA,CAISGSGGQGGNTIYF,TGTGCCATCAGTGGATCGGGGGGGCAAGGAGGAAACACCATATATTTT
TRBJ2-7,NA,TRBV5-5,NA,CASSQGLATYEQYF,TGTGCCAGCAGCCAGGGCTTAGCTACTTACGAGCAGTACTTC